This TCR beta chain was sequenced for a study of T cell responses to AZD1222 COVID-19 vaccine (dated by TCRdb to about 2021). Concerning the study at large: Because spike-specific TCR depth and breadth did not differ between the two schedules, AZD1222 recipients who got a second dose at roughly 4 weeks were pooled with those who got a second dose at roughly 12 weeks. A total of 230 to 250 trial participants underwent TCR sequencing, of whom more than 200 had received two doses of AZD1222 and 26 had received two doses of the MenACWY control vaccine. Trial participants were enrolled into age subgroups of 18-55, 56-69 and 70-plus years, which contained about 150, 28 and 57 TCR-sequenced participants, respectively. What the study reported, not specific to this receptor: No day 14 peak-response samples were available, so repertoires were characterized only after the peak T cell response. Reportedly, close to half of the unique spike-specific TCRs recognized epitopes lying outside the regions that are mutated in the B.1.351 and B.1.1.7 variants. Spike-specific TCR breadth and depth rose significantly after two AZD1222 doses compared with day 0 and with MenACWY recipients. CD4 TCRs associated with the vaccine covered the entire spike protein, and the dominant responses were in regions 160-218 and 743-854. In the small 56-69-year group, the increase in depth fell short of significance, most likely because of low power. Conclusions about previously exposed vaccinees are limited because only five to seven AZD1222 recipients were SARS-CoV-2 seropositive at baseline. Most participants were white British and females outnumbered males, and the authors suggested that clonal diversity may have been underestimated.

In the case of this clone: The specificity of this receptor is unknown. Base qualities are not recorded, but no much larger clone differs from it by a single base.

The time point label on this specimen signifies: baseline before first vaccination. Vaccinee samples came from UK trials COV001 and COV002, including a single-blind randomized controlled phase 2/3 trial of AZD1222 (ChAdOx1 nCoV-19) in healthy adults. Trial participant PBMC samples were collected at day 0 and day 28 after the second dose for TCRbeta chain sequencing. The CDR3 regions of human TCRbeta chains were analyzed by immunosequencing. Per the original workflow: Repertoire TCRs were checked for matches against a reference library of SARS-CoV-2-specific TCRs that had been generated using the MIRA antigen-specificity platform. Breadth was defined as the fraction of unique TCRs that were SARS-CoV-2-associated, and depth was defined as the fraction of total T cells that were SARS-CoV-2-associated. Each spike-specific TCR was assigned to its reactive spike region and to a CD4 or CD8 class using the MIRA data. Log10-transformed breadth and depth values were compared by one-way ANOVA with Sidak's multiple comparisons tests. In TCRdb, the immuneACCESS table is reduced to in-frame sequences with V and J assigned. These tables do not hold every clone; where another copy was compared, an unresolved V gene accounts for under half, and the others remain unexplained. That table supplies the V and J calls and clone size; D and trimming were determined from the DNA. This sample has around 110,000 clones in its table, and just over 85% of those were observed once. About 8.8% of the sample is taken by the ten largest.

Deletion took 5 bases off V and 4 bases off J, with a span of 12 bases between the germline ends. CDR1 and CDR2 were assigned from the germline V gene as SGHTS and YDEGEE. Counted from cysteine to phenylalanine, this CDR3 has 13 amino acids. The sequence is cut down to CDR3 DNA, 39 bases in frame from base 1. The source of this sequence is an adult in good health. This receptor chain uses TRBV5-8 and TRBJ1-2; the D region possibly corresponds to TRBD1 (5 bases align). Specimen: peripheral blood, collected on day 0 of AZD1222 vaccination. In nucleotide form, the sequence is TGTGCCAGCAGACCCGGGACTTCCTATGGCTACACCTTC. Its protein is CASRPGTSYGYTF.